This T cell receptor beta chain was identified during a study of neoadjuvant anti-PD-1 for oral cavity cancer (dated by TCRdb to about 2021). Notes on the research overall: Three to four biweekly doses of nivolumab at 3 mg/kg were mostly administered to patients before curative-intent surgical resection. The parent correlative cohort had roughly 12 patients and a response rate of more than 25%. Responders were defined as patients with complete response, partial response or stable disease by RECIST 1.1; non-responders were defined as patients with progression. Patients who did not progress were given a fourth nivolumab dose at about day 43 and had definitive surgical resection on days 50-56.

General study outcomes and caveats: TCR analyses included only three patients per response group, and the authors called for larger cohorts for validation. After neoadjuvant nivolumab, significantly higher T cell clonality (Gini index) was found within PBMCs in non-responders than in responders. Higher pretreatment blood Treg/Th17 ratios correlated with higher pretreatment blood TCRbeta clonality and lower post-treatment tumor TCRbeta clonality.

This clone was picked up a small number of times. Its antigen specificity is not known. No base-level quality is on record; no much larger clone is a single base apart. PBMC libraries used mostly about 480 ng of input genomic DNA for deep sequencing, with six replicates per sample. The immunoSEQ hsTCRbeta kit was used to prepare TCRbeta libraries according to the manufacturer's instructions. The finished libraries were brought together in one pool at about 2.8 nM, which was then read using an Illumina NovaSeq 6000 S4 flow cell. The study's own analysis went as follows. Raw data preprocessing and quality control were performed with the immunoSEQ Analyzer. The analysis was limited to productive rearrangements, and each clonotype was defined by a unique CDR3 amino acid sequence. Repertoire clonality was estimated as the Gini-Simpson index, which was calculated using the R package tcR. Student's t test was used to compare Gini indices, while Pearson correlation assessed associations with tumor size change. Sourced from immuneACCESS, this table was stored by TCRdb with only in-frame sequences that have V and J called. A share of the clones is absent; for the studies checked, an unresolved V gene accounts for under half, and the remainder has no known explanation. The V and J calls and clone size were taken over from that table, and D and trimming were inferred from the DNA. For this sample the table gives 14,000 to 15,000 clones, of which more than 65% were detected only once. The top ten clones comprise roughly 2.9% of the sample.

CDR1 and CDR2 (MDHEN, SYDVKM) derive from the germline V gene. The germline V end is reduced by 7 bases and the J end by 3 bases; junction bases left unmatched: 7. From the cysteine up to the phenylalanine, the CDR3 has a length of 14 residues. The sequence is cut down to CDR3 DNA, 42 bases in frame from base 1. According to the study, the label for this sample's time point signals: before neoadjuvant nivolumab. Patients had been newly diagnosed with stage II-IVA oral cavity squamous cell carcinoma, and no prior systemic or radiation treatment had been given to the patients. The cohort consisted of patients with HPV-negative, locally advanced oral cavity squamous cell carcinoma. Peripheral blood mononuclear cells were analyzed directly, without maintenance or expansion in culture. Samples were obtained from a longitudinal correlative study of a single-arm phase II trial of neoadjuvant nivolumab in oral cavity squamous cell carcinoma. Genomic DNA-based TCRbeta sequencing was performed on subject-matched pre- and post-treatment PBMCs and tumors from three responders and three non-responders. Peripheral blood mononuclear cells were drawn once before nivolumab treatment and a second time after treatment, when surgery took place. The Maxwell RSC DNA from Cells kit was used to isolate genomic DNA from PBMCs.

Here the sequenced sample was PBMCs, taken before nivolumab (anti-PD-1) treatment. In this chain, TRBV28 is recombined with TRBJ2-7; the junction holds 9 bases that match TRBD1. This TCR derives from a person aged 35-79 years with oral cavity squamous cell carcinoma. The CDR3 protein sequence reads: CASTLPGQGYEQYF. In nucleotide form, the sequence is TGTGCCAGCACCTTACCGGGACAGGGCTACGAGCAGTACTTC.